This TCR beta chain originates from a study of human T cells and chemical hapten exposure. Study overall: For sensitization, 2% DPC was applied to an approximately 2 cm by approximately 2 cm patch of upper inner arm skin.

Study-level findings and limits: Compared to controls, expanded TCRs made significantly more large clusters of similar CDR3s. Once DPC sensitization occurred, TCRs above 1 in 1000 frequency showed no change.

Time point reported: patch test 1, 2 weeks after DPC sensitization. Described treatment: therapeutic diphenylcyclopropenone sensitization with weekly scalp DPC. This clonotype was found many times. Its antigen is currently unknown. TCRdb itself ran the RACE reads through MiXCR, one entry per CDR3 protein. Of about 360,000 distinct CDR3 sequences listed, around 5% are singletons. CDR3 size: 16 residues. Per the germline V gene, CDR1 is MNHNY and CDR2 is SVGAGI (reference sequence). V lost 1 base and J lost 3, with 12 bases in between. The specimen comprised whole blood, sampled in connection with sensitization to the hapten diphenylcyclopropenone (DPC). V gene TRBV6-6 combines with J gene TRBJ1-4, with D perhaps matching TRBD1 (5 bases). The sequence was collected from a woman aged 45-65 years with alopecia areata. Some clones in this sample may be carry-over from other donors' samples. CDR3 residues: CASSYLGGPANEKLFF. CDR3 sequence (DNA): TGTGCCAGCAGTTACTTGGGGGGTCCGGCTAATGAAAAACTGTTTTTT.